This TCR beta chain was documented in a study of blood T cell repertoires in COVID-19. Overall study: Sites in the United States, Italy and Spain provided acute and convalescent COVID-19 samples.

In the source study's methods: Researchers report that nucleated cell counts were estimated from reference gene primer amplification. Generated by immunoSEQ multiplex PCR, the TCRdb table keeps only in-frame clones and is missing some. V and J calls and clone size come straight from that table; D and trimming were deduced from the DNA. The repertoire holds fewer than 150,000 clones, with roughly 86% as singletons. V shed 6 bases and J 6 bases; nucleotides not matched to a gene: 2. The CDR3 has 13 amino acids. The TCR originated in a woman aged 60 to 75 with acute or convalescent COVID-19. Sequencing was carried out using peripheral blood. The chain uses TRBV12-3 or TRBV12-4 and TRBJ2-2; 9 nucleotides match TRBD2. This CDR3 reads CASRLAGSGELFF. The CDR3 nucleotides read TGTGCCAGCAGGCTAGCGGGATCCGGGGAGCTGTTTTTT.